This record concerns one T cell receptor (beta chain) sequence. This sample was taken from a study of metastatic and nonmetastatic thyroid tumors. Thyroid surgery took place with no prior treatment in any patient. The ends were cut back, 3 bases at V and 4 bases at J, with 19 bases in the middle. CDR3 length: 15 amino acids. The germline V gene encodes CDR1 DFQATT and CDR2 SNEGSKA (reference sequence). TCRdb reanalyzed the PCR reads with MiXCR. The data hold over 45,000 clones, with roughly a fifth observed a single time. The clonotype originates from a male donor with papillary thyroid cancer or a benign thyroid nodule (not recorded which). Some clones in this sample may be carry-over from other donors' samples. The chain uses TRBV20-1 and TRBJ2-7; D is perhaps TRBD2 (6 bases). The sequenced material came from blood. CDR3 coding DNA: TGCAGTGCTAGGGATGCTACCGGGACTGAGTACGAGCAGTACTTC. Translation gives CSARDATGTEYEQYF.